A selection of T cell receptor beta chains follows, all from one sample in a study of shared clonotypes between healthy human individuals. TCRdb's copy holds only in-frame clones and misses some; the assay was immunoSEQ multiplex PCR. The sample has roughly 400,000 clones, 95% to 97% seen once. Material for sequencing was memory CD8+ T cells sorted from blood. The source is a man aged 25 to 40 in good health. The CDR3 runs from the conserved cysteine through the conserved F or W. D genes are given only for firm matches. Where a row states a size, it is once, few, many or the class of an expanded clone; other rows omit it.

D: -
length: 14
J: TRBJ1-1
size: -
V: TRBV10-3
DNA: TGTGCCATCAGTGAGTCAAAAATGAACACTGAAGCTTTCTTT
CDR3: CAISESKMNTEAFF

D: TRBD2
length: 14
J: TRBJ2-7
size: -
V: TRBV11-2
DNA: TGTGCCAGCAGCTTAAACGGGGCGGGGGACGAGCAGTACTTC
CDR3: CASSLNGAGDEQYF

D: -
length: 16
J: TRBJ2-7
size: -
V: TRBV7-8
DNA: TGTGCCAGCAGGGGTTACCGGGCCGGGATTGGCTACGAGCAGTACTTC
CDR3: CASRGYRAGIGYEQYF

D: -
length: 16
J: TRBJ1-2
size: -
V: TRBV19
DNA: TGTGCCAGTAGTCGGGACCCACAGGGACCCCTCTATGGCTACACCTTC
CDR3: CASSRDPQGPLYGYTF

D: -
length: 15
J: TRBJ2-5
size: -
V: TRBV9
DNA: TGTGCCAGCAGCCCCAAAGGGGGAACGGGGGAGACCCAGTACTTC
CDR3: CASSPKGGTGETQYF

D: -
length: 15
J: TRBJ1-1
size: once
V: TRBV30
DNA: TGTGCCTGGAGTTTGGGGGCGCGAAGTGGCACTGAAGCTTTCTTT
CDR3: CAWSLGARSGTEAFF

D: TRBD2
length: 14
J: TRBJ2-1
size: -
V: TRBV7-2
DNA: TGTGCCAGCAGCTTAGGGACTAGCATCTATGAGCAGTTCTTC
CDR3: CASSLGTSIYEQFF

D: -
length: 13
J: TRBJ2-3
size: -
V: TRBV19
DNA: TGTGCCAGTAGGTTTCAATCCACAGATACGCAGTATTTT
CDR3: CASRFQSTDTQYF

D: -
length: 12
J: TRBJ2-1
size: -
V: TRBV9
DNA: TGTGCCAGCAGCGGACCATACAATGAGCAGTTCTTC
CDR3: CASSGPYNEQFF

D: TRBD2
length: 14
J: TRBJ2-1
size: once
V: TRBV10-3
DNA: TGTGCCATCACTACTAGCGGAATCTACAATGAGCAGTTCTTC
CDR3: CAITTSGIYNEQFF

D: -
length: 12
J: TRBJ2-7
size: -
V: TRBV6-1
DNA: TGTGCCAGCAGTGAGTGGATCTACGAGCAGTACTTC
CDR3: CASSEWIYEQYF

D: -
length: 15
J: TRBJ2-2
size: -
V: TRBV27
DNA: TGTGCCAGCAGATCGGGGGAGTCGGCCACCGGGGAGCTGTTTTTT
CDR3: CASRSGESATGELFF

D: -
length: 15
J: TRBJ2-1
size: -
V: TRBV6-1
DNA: TGTGCCAGCAGTCTAGGCTTAAGATCCTACAATGAGCAGTTCTTC
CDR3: CASSLGLRSYNEQFF

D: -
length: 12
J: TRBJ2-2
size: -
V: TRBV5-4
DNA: TGTGCCAGCAGCTCGAACACCGGGGAGCTGTTTTTT
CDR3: CASSSNTGELFF

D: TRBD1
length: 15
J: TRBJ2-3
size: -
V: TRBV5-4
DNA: TGTGCCAGCAGCCTTCGACAGGGCCCAACAGATACGCAGTATTTT
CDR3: CASSLRQGPTDTQYF

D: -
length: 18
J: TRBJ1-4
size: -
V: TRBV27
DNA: TGTGCCAGCAGTTCCCGACGCCTATACAGCTCAACTAATGAAAAACTGTTTTTT
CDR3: CASSSRRLYSSTNEKLFF

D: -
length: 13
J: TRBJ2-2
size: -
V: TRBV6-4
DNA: TGTGCCAGCAGTCAGTTTGTACACGGGGAGCTGTTTTTT
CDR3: CASSQFVHGELFF

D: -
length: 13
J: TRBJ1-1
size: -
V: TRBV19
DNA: TGTGCCAGTAGAGGACAGTACGTCGGTGAAGCTTTCTTT
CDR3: CASRGQYVGEAFF

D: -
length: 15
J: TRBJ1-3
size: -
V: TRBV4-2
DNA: TGTGCCAGCAGCCAAGAAGCCGGTAGGGGGAGCACCATATATTTT
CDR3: CASSQEAGRGSTIYF

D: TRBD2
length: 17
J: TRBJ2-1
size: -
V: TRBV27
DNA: TGTGCCAGCAGTTCCCGTCCCCTAGCGGGAGGGAACAATGAGCAGTTCTTC
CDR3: CASSSRPLAGGNNEQFF

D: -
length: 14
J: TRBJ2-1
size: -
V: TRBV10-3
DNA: TGTGCCATCAGTGACCAGGATGTGAACAATGAGCAGTTCTTC
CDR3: CAISDQDVNNEQFF

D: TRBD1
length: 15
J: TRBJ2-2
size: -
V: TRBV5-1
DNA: TGCGCCAGCAGCATCGGGACAGGGGGCACCGGGGAGCTGTTTTTT
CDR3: CASSIGTGGTGELFF

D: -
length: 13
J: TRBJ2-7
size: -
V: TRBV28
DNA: TGTGCCAGCAGTTTGGGCAGCACCTACGAGCAGTACTTC
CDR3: CASSLGSTYEQYF

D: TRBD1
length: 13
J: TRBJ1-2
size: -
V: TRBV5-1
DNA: TGCGCCAGCGGGACAGACTCTAACTATGGCTACACCTTC
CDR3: CASGTDSNYGYTF

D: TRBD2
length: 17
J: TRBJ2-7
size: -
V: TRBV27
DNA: TGTGCCAGCAGTACCGGGACTAGCGGGAGGGCCAGGTACGAGCAGTACTTC
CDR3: CASSTGTSGRARYEQYF

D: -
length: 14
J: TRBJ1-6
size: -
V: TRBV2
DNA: TGTGCCAGCGGGGTCTGGGACGGGAATTCACCCCTCCACTTT
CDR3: CASGVWDGNSPLHF

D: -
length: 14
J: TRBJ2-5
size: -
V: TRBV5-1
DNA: TGCGCCAGCAGCTTCGGCGGGAACCAAGAGACCCAGTACTTC
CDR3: CASSFGGNQETQYF

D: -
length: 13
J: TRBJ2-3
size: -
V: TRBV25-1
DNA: TGTGCCAGCAGTTTTCCAAACACAGATACGCAGTATTTT
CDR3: CASSFPNTDTQYF

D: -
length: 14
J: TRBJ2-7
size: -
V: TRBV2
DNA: TGTGCCACTAAAGACCGGGACTTCCCCTACGAGCAGTACTTC
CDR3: CATKDRDFPYEQYF

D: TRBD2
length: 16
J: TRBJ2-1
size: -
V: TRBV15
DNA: TGTGCCACCAGCAGAGATTGGACTAGCGGATACAATGAGCAGTTCTTC
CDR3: CATSRDWTSGYNEQFF

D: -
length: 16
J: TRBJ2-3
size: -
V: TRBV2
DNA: TGTGCCACCAGGGGACCTTATTGGGAGGTCTCAGATACGCAGTATTTT
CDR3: CATRGPYWEVSDTQYF

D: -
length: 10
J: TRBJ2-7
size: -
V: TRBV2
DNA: TGTGCCAGCAGGGTTTACGAGCAGTACTTC
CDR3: CASRVYEQYF

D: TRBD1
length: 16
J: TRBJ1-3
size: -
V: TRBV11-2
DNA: TGTGCCAGCAGCCTGCGGACAGGGACTCAAGGAAACACCATATATTTT
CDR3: CASSLRTGTQGNTIYF

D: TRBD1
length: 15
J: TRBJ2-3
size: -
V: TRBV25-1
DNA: TGTGCCAGCAGGAGGACAGGGGCGAGCACAGATACGCAGTATTTT
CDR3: CASRRTGASTDTQYF

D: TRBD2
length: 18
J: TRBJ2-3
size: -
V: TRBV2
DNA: TGTGCCAGCAGTCTACGGACTAGCGGGAGGATTAGCACAGATACGCAGTATTTT
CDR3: CASSLRTSGRISTDTQYF

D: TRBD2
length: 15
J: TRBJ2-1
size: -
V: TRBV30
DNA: TGTGCCTGGAGTGCCTTCCTGACTAGCGAGAGTGAGCAGTTCTTC
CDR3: CAWSAFLTSESEQFF

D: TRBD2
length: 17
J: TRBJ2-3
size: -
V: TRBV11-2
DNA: TGTGCCAGCAGCTTCGGCGGGAGAGGGAGGGGCACAGATACGCAGTATTTT
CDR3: CASSFGGRGRGTDTQYF

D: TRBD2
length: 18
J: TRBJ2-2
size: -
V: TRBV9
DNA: TGTGCCAGCAGCGTAGGACGACTAGCGGGAGACAGCACCGGGGAGCTGTTTTTT
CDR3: CASSVGRLAGDSTGELFF

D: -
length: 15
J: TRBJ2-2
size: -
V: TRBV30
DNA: TGTGCCTGCTCCTCTGCCGGGAGATTCGGCGGGGAGCTGTTTTTT
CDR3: CACSSAGRFGGELFF

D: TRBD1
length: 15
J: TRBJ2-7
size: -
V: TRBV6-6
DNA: TGTGCCAGCAGCCGCCCGGGACAGGGTATCCACGAGCAGTACTTC
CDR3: CASSRPGQGIHEQYF

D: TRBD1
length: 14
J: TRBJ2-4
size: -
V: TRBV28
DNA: TGTGCCACCCAACCCACAGGGGTAAGAAACATTCAGTACTTC
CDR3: CATQPTGVRNIQYF

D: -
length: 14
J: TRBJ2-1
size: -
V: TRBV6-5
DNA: TGTGCCAGCAGTTACTCCCCGGTCTACAATGAGCAGTTCTTC
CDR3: CASSYSPVYNEQFF

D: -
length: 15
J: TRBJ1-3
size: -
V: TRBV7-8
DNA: TGTGCCAGCAGCTTAGTTTTTACATCTGGAAACACCATATATTTT
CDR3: CASSLVFTSGNTIYF

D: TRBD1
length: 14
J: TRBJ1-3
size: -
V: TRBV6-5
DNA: TGTGCCAGCAGTTTGACAGGGGATGGAAACACCATATATTTT
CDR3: CASSLTGDGNTIYF